One and the same sample provided the 8 T cell receptor beta chains below, sequenced in a study of identical twins. TCRdb analysed the 5' RACE reads with MiXCR anew, one entry per CDR3 protein. Altogether 690,000 or so distinct CDR3 sequences are present, around 6.1% being singletons, with the ten largest covering about 1.8%. The sequenced sample consisted of naive T cells sorted from blood. The source is a young man in good health.

Many counts were recorded for this clonotype. The chain links TRBV6-1 to TRBJ2-1, with 8 nucleotides matching TRBD2. This CDR3 comprises 15 residues. V was clipped by 5 bases and J by 7 bases; unmatched bases: 10. Germline V gene lookup returns CDR1 MNHNS and CDR2 SASEGT. Here the CDR3 reads CASSLLAGGGNEQFF. DNA for the CDR3: TGTGCCAGCAGTTTACTGGCGGGAGGAGGGAATGAGCAGTTCTTC.

In this sample, this clonotype turned up many times. CDR3 in amino acids: CSARYLAGGRTAEDTQYF. The DNA for the CDR3 is TGCAGTGCTAGATACCTAGCGGGAGGGAGGACGGCGGAGGATACGCAGTATTTT. This rearrangement joins TRBV20-1 to TRBJ2-3; 12 nucleotides match TRBD2. The J segment lost 6 bases and the V segment lost 2 bases, leaving 15 bases of the junction unmatched. The CDR3 consists of 18 residues. Germline V CDR1 and CDR2: DFQATT, SNEGSKA (reference sequence).

This clonotype was counted at least ten times. The chain joins TRBV10-3 to TRBJ1-2, with D maybe TRBD1 (5 bases). Germline CDR1 and CDR2: ENHRY and SYGVKD. Trimming took 3 bases from V and 5 from J, leaving 16 bases between them. CDR3 length: 15 residues. This CDR3 reads CAISDLGGTQYGYTF. Here the CDR3 DNA reads TGTGCCATCAGTGACCTGGGGGGGACGCAGTATGGCTACACCTTC.

This clonotype was recorded at least ten times. The chain is built from TRBV27 and TRBJ2-3; D is unclear. V was shortened by 1 base and J by 0 bases, with 11 bases between the two germline ends. The CDR3 sequence is 16 residues long. From germline, CDR1 is MNHEY and CDR2 SMNVEV (reference sequence). The CDR3 loop reads CASSLWQKSSTDTQYF. The CDR3 DNA is TGTGCCAGCAGTTTATGGCAGAAATCTAGCACAGATACGCAGTATTTT.

The sample holds a few counts of this clonotype. The chain is built from TRBV5-1 and TRBJ2-1; TRBD2 is a possible D gene (7 bases). This CDR3 is built from 16 residues. Trimming removed 0 bases at V and 10 bases at J, with 20 bases between. The germline V gene has CDR1 SGHRS and CDR2 YFSETQ. CDR3 in DNA: TGCGCCAGCAGCTTGGAGGCCGCGGCGGGGGCGGGAGAGCAGTTCTTC. It encodes CASSLEAAAGAGEQFF.

The chain employs TRBV20-1 and TRBJ2-7; TRBD2 matches 10 bases. This CDR3 region has 15 residues. V lost 0 bases, J lost 3 bases, and 5 bases stayed unmatched. In germline, CDR1 is DFQATT, CDR2 SNEGSKA (reference sequence). The CDR3 region is CSARDYLAGDYEQYF. The DNA of the CDR3 is TGCAGTGCTAGAGATTATCTAGCGGGGGACTACGAGCAGTACTTC.

This clonotype appeared many times. This chain uses TRBV6-1 with TRBJ2-2; D assignment may be TRBD1 or TRBD2 (5 bases each). The CDR3 is 13 residues long. Trimming took 6 bases from V and 6 from J, leaving 11 bases between them. The germline V gene encodes CDR1 MNHNS and CDR2 SASEGT. This CDR3 reads CASSGLGAGELFF. The CDR3 coding sequence is TGTGCCAGCAGCGGACTGGGGGCCGGGGAGCTGTTTTTT.

This clonotype was seen many times. The genes are TRBV28 and TRBJ1-5; D gene uncertain. With 8 bases removed from V and 3 bases from J, the gap between germline ends came to 11 bases. CDR3 length: 13 amino acids. Per germline, CDR1 MDHEN and CDR2 SYDVKM. Written as DNA, the CDR3 is TGTGCCAGCCACTGGACTAACAATCAGCCCCAGCATTTT. It codes for CASHWTNNQPQHF. The whole variable domain, remainder taken from reference TRBV28 and TRBJ1-5, is DVKVTQSSRYLVKRTGEKVFLECVQDMDHENMFWYRQDPGLGLRLIYFSYDVKMKEKGDIPEGYSVSREKKERFSLILESASTNQTSMYLCASHWTNNQPQHFGDGTRLSIL.